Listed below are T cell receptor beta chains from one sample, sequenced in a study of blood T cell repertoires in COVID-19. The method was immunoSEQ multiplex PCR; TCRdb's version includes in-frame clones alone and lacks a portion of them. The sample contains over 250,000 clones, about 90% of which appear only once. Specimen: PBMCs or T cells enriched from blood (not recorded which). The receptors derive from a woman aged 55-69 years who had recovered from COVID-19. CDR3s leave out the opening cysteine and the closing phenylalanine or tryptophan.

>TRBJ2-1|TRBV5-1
ASSWAGGNEQF
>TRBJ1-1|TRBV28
ASSFRGGLSEAF
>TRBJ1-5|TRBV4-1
ASSRRLKGGGSNQPQH
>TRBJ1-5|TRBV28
ASSLLVSLGVVNQPQH
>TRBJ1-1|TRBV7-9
ASSLARNTEAF
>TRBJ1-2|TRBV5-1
ASSRVPLGYGYT
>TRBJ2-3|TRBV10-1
ASSESPGDTQY
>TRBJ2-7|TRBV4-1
ASSQAPDLLAGAYEQY
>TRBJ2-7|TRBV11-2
ASSSDRGYSYEQY
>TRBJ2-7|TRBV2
ASSEGQTYEQY
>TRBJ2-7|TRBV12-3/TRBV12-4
ASSLRGYEQY
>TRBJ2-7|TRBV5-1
ASSSTGFEQY
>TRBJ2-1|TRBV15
ATTYASGSVGYEQF
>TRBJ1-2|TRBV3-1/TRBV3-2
ASSQIPGGGYT
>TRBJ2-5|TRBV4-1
ASSSSGETQY
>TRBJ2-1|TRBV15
ATSRSGNFANEQF
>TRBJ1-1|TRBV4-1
ASSQGAWTGGNTEAF
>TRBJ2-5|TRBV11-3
ASSVTSGSETQY
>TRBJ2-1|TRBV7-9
ASSAGTSSLGEQF
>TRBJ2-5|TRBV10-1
ASTRWVGPGKETQY
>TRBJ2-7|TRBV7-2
ASSILAGGYEQY
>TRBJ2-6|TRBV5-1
ASQPAGMNGANVLT
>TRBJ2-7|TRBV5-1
ASSLGAGTYEQY
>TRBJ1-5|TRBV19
ASRQGARKRNQPQH
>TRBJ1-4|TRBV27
ASSFARDRGEKLF
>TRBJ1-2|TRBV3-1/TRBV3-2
ASSQTTDSNYGYT
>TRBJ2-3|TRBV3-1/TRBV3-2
ASSQEGGRAFGTDTQY
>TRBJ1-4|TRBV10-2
ASSEPGLRKLF
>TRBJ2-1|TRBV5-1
ASSLVGAGSNNEQF
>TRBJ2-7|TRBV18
ASSPQAEGWSEQY
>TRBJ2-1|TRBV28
ATLIGDSYNEQF
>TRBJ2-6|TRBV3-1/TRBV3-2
ASSQLVQRPGANVLT
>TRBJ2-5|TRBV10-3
ATATSGGRLETQY
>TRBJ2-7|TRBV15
ATSRLGGYEQY
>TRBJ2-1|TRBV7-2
ASSPSWALNEQF
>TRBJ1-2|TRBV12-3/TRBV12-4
ASSYGSYGYT
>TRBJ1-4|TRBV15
ATSRDPRGFREKLF
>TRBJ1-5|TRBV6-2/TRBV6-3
ASSDRSYQPQH
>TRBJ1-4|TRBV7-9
ASSPTGEWEKLF
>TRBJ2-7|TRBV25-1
ASQAGTGYEQY
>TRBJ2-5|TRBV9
ASSVDPGVLETQY
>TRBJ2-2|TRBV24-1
ATSDLDRGDTGELF
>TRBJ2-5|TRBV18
ASSQGQGTGQETQY
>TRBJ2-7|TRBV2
ASSRDRAGEQY
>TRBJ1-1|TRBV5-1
ASSLDRQGALVRNTEAF
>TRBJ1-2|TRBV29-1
SVVTNSYGYT
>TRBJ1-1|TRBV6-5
ASSYSRQIEAF
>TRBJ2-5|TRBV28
ASSQQGVGSGPLRETQY
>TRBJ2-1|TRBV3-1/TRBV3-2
ASSLGAAGGANEQF
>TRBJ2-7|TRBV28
ASSLFISGGYEQY
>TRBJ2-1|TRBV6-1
ASSERAGGYGEQF
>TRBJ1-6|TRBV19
ASRGFYNSPLH
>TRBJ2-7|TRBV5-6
ASRKEQGRYEQY
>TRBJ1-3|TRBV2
ASSEIRGSGNTIY
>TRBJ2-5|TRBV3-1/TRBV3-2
ASSPLEGGAETQY